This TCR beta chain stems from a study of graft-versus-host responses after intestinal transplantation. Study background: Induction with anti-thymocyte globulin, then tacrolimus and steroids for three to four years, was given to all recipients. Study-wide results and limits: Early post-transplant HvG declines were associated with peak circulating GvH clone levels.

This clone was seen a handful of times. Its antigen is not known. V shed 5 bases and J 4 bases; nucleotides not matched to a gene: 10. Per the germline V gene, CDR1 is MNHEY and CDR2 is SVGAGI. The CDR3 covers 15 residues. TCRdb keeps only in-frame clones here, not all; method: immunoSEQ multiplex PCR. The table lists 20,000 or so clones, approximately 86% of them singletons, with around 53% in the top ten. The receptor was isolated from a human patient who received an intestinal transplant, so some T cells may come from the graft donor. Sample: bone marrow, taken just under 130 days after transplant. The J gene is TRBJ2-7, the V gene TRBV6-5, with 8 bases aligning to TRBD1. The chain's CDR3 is CASSTGGEGPYEQYF. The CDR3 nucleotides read TGTGCCAGCAGTACAGGGGGTGAAGGCCCTTACGAGCAGTACTTC.